The TCR beta chain under discussion was sequenced for a study of cytomegalovirus exposure and HLA in healthy donors. Broader study findings: The authors considered a cluster of highly shared sequence variants likely to be a sequencing artifact. Some 17,000 TCR beta sequences were associated with HLA alleles at 0.05 false discovery rate in a later analysis. Cytomegalovirus-associated TCR beta chains were listed, numbering some 170.

There are 11 residues in the CDR3. V lost 3 bases, J lost 7 bases, and 8 bases lay in between. The germline V gene has CDR1 SGHRS and CDR2 YFSETQ. 60 Vbeta and 13 Jbeta primers were used in PCR. Here immunoSEQ multiplex PCR was the method, and the copy in TCRdb shows in-frame clones only, minus some. The sample holds approximately 180,000 clones, around 82% seen once. With regard to this clone: As yet, its antigen is unknown. The same CDR3 arises from other DNA sequences in this sample as well.

The rearrangement links TRBV5-1 to TRBJ2-7, with unresolved D. The sequence was collected from a woman aged 50 to 60 in good health and CMV-seropositive. Sequenced: PBMCs. As DNA, the CDR3 is TGCGCCAGCAGCTCCTCTCGGGAGCAGTACTTC. Protein sequence: CASSSSREQYF.